These 4 T cell receptor beta chains were all obtained from the same sample, sequenced in a study of control samples from healthy donors and cancer patients. Sequencing was performed with immunoSEQ multiplex PCR; in TCRdb, only in-frame clones are kept and a portion is missing. The sample lists 150,000 to 200,000 clones, around 90% occurring once. Material for sequencing was blood. All receptors derive from a man aged 18 to 29 in good health.

The chain combines TRBV28 with TRBJ1-5, with TRBD1 identical over 8 bases. This CDR3 has 14 residues. The germline CDR1 and CDR2 sequences are MDHEN and SYDVKM. V was clipped by 5 bases and J by 3 bases; unmatched bases: 3. CDR3 nucleotide sequence: TGTGCCAGCAGTACGACAGGGGCCAATCAGCCCCAGCATTTT. Amino acids: CASSTTGANQPQHF.

This clone was recorded once. The rearrangement joins TRBV30 to TRBJ1-2, with D maybe TRBD1 (6 bases). The CDR3 is made up of 14 amino acids. Germline V lookup: CDR1 GTSNPN, CDR2 SVGIG (reference sequence). V was pared by 5 bases and J by 6 bases, with 19 bases between. The CDR3 sequence: CAWGRTGIGDGYTF. In DNA form, the CDR3 reads TGTGCCTGGGGCCGAACAGGGATTGGCGATGGCTACACCTTC.

V is TRBV14 and J is TRBJ1-2; no definite D call. This CDR3 spans 12 amino acids. Per germline, CDR1 SGHDN and CDR2 FVKESK. Deletions cut 4 bases from V and 3 bases from J, with 6 bases between. The CDR3 is CASSRAYYGYTF. The CDR3 DNA is TGTGCCAGCAGCCGGGCCTACTATGGCTACACCTTC.

The chain couples TRBV7-3 to TRBJ2-1, with 7 bases identical to TRBD1. This CDR3 region has 14 residues. V gave up 6 bases and J gave up 5 bases; unmatched junction bases: 7. Germline V CDR1 and CDR2: SGHTA, FQGTGA. CDR3 region: CASSVGQANNEQFF. CDR3 DNA: TGTGCCAGCAGTGTAGGACAGGCTAACAATGAGCAGTTCTTC.